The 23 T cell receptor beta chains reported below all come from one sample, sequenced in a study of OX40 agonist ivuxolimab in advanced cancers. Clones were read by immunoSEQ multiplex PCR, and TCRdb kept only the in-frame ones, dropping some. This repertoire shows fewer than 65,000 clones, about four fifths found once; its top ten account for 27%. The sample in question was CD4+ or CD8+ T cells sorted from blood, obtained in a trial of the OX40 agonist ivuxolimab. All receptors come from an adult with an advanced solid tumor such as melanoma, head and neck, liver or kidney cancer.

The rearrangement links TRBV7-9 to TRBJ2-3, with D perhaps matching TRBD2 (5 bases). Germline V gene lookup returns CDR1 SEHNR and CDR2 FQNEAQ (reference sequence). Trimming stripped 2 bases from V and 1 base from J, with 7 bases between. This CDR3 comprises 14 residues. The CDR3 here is CASSLSSGTDTQYF. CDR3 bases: TGTGCCAGCAGCTTAAGTAGCGGCACAGATACGCAGTATTTT.

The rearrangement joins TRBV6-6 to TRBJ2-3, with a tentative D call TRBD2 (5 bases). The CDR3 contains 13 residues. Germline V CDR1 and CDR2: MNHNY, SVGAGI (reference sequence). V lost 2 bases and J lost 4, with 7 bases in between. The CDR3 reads CASSYPEADTQYF. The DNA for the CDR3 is TGTGCCAGCAGTTACCCGGAGGCAGATACGCAGTATTTT.

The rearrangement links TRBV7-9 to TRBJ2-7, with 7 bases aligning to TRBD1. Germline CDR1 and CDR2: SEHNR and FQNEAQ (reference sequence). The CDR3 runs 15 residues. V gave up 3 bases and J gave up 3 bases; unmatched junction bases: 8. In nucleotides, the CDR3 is TGTGCCAGCAGCTTCCCTGGACAGGAGAGCTACGAGCAGTACTTC. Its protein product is CASSFPGQESYEQYF.

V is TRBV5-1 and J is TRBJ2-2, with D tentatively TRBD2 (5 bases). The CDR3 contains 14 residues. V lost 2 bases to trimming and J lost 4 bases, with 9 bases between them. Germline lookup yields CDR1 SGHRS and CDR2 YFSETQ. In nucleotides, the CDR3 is TGCGCCAGCAGCTTTAGGGAGCTCACCGGGGAGCTGTTTTTT. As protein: CASSFRELTGELFF.

In nucleotides, the CDR3 is TGTGCCAGCAGCCATCGGACAGGGAAAAACAATGAGCAGTTCTTC. This translates into CASSHRTGKNNEQFF. This chain joins TRBV7-8 and TRBJ2-1; 8 positions match TRBD1. J gave up 5 bases and V 5 bases, and 8 bases lay outside the gene matches. CDR3 length equals 15 residues. Germline V lookup: CDR1 SGHVS, CDR2 FQNEAQ.

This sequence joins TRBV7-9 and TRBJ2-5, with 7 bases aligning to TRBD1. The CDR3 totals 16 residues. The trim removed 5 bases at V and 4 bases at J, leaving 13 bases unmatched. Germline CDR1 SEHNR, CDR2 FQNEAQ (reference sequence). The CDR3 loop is CASSETQGVEVETQYF. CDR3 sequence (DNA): TGTGCCAGCAGCGAGACCCAGGGGGTCGAAGTAGAGACCCAGTACTTC.

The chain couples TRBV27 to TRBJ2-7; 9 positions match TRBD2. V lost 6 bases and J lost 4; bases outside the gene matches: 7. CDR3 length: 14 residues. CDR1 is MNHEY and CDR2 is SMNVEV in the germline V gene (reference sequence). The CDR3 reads CASSLAGPFYEQYF. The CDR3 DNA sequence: TGTGCCAGCAGCCTAGCGGGGCCCTTTTACGAGCAGTACTTC.

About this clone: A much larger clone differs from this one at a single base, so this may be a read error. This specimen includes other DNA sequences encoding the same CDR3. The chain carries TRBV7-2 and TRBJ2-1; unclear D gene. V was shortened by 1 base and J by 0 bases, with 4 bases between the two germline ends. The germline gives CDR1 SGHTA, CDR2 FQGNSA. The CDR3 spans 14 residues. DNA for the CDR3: TGTGCCAGCAGCTTAGAGAGCTCCTACAATGAGCAGTTCTTC. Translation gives CASSLESSYNEQFF. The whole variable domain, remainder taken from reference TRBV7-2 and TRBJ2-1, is GAGVSQSPSNKVTEKGKDVELRCDPISGHTALYWYRQSLGQGLEFLIYFQGNSAPDKSGLPSDRFSAERTGGSVSTLTIQRTQQEDSAVYLCASSLESSYNEQFFGPGTRLTVL.

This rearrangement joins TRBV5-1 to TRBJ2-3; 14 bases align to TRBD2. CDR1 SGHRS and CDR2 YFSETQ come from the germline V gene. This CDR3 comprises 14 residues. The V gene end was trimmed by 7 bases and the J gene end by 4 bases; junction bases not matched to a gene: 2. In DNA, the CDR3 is TGCGCCAGCGGGACTAGCGGGAGTGCAGATACGCAGTATTTT. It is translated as CASGTSGSADTQYF.

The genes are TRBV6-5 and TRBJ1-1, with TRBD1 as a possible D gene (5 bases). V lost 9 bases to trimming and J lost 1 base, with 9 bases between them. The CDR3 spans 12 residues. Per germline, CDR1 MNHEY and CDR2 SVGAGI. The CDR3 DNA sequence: TGTGCCAGTGCCAGGGCGAACACTGAAGCTTTCTTT. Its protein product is CASARANTEAFF.

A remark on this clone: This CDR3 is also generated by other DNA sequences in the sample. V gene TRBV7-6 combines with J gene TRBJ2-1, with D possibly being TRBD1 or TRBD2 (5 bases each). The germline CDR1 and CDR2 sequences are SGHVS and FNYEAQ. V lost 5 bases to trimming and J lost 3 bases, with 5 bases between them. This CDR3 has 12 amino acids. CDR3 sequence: CASSGGYNEQFF. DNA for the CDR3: TGTGCCAGCAGCGGGGGCTACAATGAGCAGTTCTTC.

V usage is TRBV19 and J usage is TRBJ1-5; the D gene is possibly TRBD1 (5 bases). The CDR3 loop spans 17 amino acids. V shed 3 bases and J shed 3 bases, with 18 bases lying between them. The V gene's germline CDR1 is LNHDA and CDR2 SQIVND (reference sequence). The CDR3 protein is CASSMGPGQGVNQPQHF. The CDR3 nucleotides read TGTGCCAGTAGTATGGGCCCAGGCCAAGGGGTCAATCAGCCCCAGCATTTT.

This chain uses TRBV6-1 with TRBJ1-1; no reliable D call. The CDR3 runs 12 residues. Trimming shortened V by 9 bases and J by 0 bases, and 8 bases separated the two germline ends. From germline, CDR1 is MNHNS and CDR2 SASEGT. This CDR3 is CASSVMNTEAFF. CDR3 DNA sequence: TGTGCCAGTAGCGTTATGAACACTGAAGCTTTCTTT.

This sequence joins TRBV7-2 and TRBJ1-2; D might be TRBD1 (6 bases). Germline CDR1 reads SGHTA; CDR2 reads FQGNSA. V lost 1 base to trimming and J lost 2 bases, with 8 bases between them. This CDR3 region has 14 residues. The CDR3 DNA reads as TGTGCCAGCAGCTTAGGGGGGCAAAACTATGGCTACACCTTC. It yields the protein CASSLGGQNYGYTF.

This CDR3 reads CASSSRGGVNTEAFF. In DNA, the CDR3 is TGTGCCAGCAGCTCCCGGGGAGGGGTGAACACTGAAGCTTTCTTT. The chain is built from TRBV7-8 and TRBJ1-1, with D maybe TRBD1 (5 bases). The CDR3 spans 15 residues. Trimming removed 4 bases from V and 0 bases from J, with 12 bases in between. In germline, CDR1 is SGHVS, CDR2 FQNEAQ.

The CDR3 region is CAWSEQGNTEAFF. The CDR3 nucleotides read TGTGCCTGGAGTGAACAGGGGAACACTGAAGCTTTCTTT. The chain links TRBV30 to TRBJ1-1; tentatively, D is TRBD1 (6 bases). This CDR3 comprises 13 residues. Per germline, CDR1 GTSNPN and CDR2 SVGIG (reference sequence). V was shortened by 1 base and J by 1 base, with 7 bases between the two germline ends. Using reference TRBV30 and TRBJ1-1 for the parts outside the CDR3, the full variable domain is SQTIHQWPATLVQPVGSPLSLECTVEGTSNPNLYWYRQAAGRGLQLLFYSVGIGQISSEVPQNLSASRPQDRQFILSSKKLLLSDSGFYLCAWSEQGNTEAFFGQGTRLTVV.

In nucleotides, the CDR3 is TGTGCCACCACCCTAGAGAGGGGACAGCAATATGGCTACACCTTC. This gives the protein CATTLERGQQYGYTF. The genes are TRBV15 and TRBJ1-2; 7 positions agree with TRBD1. The CDR3 consists of 15 residues. Germline lookup yields CDR1 LNHNV and CDR2 YYDKDF (reference sequence). V trimming: 7 bases; J trimming: 5 bases; junction bases outside the gene matches: 13. Full variable domain (remainder filled in from reference TRBV15 and TRBJ1-2): DAMVIQNPRYQVTQFGKPVTLSCSQTLNHNVMYWYQQKSSQAPKLLFHYYDKDFNNEADTPDNFQSRRPNTSFCFLDIRSPGLGDTAMYLCATTLERGQQYGYTFGSGTRLTVV.

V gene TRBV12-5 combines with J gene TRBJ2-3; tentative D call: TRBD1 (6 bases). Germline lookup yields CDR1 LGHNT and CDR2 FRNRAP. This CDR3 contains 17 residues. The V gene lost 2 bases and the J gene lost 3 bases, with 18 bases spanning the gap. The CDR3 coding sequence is TGTGCTAGTGGTTTGACAAAGGACAGTCTATGGACAGATACGCAGTATTTT. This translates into CASGLTKDSLWTDTQYF.

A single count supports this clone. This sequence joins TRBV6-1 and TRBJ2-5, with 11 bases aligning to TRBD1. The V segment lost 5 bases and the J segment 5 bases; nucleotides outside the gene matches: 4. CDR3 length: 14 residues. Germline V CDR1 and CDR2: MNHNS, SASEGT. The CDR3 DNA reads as TGTGCCAGCAGTCAGGACAGGGGGCTTGAGACCCAGTACTTC. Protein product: CASSQDRGLETQYF.

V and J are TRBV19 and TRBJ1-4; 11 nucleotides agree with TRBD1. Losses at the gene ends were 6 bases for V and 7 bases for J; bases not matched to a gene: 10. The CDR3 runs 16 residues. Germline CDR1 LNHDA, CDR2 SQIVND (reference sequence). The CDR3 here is CASRSPGTGGGEKLFF. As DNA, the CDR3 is TGTGCCAGTAGAAGTCCCGGGACAGGGGGAGGTGAAAAACTGTTTTTT.

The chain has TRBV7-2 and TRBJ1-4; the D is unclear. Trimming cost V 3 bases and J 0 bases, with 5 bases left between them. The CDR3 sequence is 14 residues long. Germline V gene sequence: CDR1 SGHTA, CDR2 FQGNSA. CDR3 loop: CASSLGPTNEKLFF. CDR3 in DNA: TGTGCCAGCAGCTTGGGTCCAACTAATGAAAAACTGTTTTTT.

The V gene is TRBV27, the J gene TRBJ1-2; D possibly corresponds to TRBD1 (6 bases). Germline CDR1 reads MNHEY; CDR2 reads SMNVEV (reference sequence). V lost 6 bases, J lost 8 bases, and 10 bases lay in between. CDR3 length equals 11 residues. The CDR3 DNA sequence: TGTGCCAGCAGAGGGGGTTGGGGCTACACCTTC. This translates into CASRGGWGYTF.

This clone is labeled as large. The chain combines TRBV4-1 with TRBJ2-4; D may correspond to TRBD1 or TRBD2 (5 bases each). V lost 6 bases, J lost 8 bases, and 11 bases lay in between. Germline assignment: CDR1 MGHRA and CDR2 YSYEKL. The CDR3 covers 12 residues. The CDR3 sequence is CASSPLGDIQYF. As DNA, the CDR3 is TGCGCCAGCAGTCCACTAGGGGACATTCAGTACTTC.